Reported below is one T cell receptor beta chain. The antigen is unknown. Germline values: CDR1 DFQATT, CDR2 SNEGSKA (reference sequence). The length of the CDR3 is 12 residues. V was shortened by 4 bases and J by 2 bases, with 6 bases between the two germline ends. This specimen belongs to a study of T-cell memory formation after mild COVID-19. Study in general: Most TCR clusters belonged to a single donor. Findings of the study overall: There was a balanced CD4/CD8 profile in clones contracting day 15 to 85, and later expanders leaned CD4+. The main location of contracting CD4+ clones was CM and EM, and that of contracting CD8+ clones was EMRA.

Constant-segment primers and 5'RACE yielded cDNA libraries for TCR alpha and TCR beta, each carrying sample barcodes and UMIs. One entry per CDR3 protein, called by TCRdb with MiXCR from the 5' RACE reads. The sample has about 400,000 distinct CDR3 sequences; approximately 19% are singletons. Input material: PBMCs or a T cell subset sorted from them (not recorded which). The receptor comes from a man aged 18 to 30 who had mild COVID-19 (a few samples of this study predate the infection). Cell type and time point are not known. J is TRBJ1-5 and V is TRBV20-1; D is ambiguous. CDR3 DNA sequence: TGCAGTGCTACCGACGGCAATCAGCCCCAGCATTTT. It is translated as CSATDGNQPQHF.